Listed here are 7 T cell receptor beta chains from one sample, sequenced in a study of regulatory T cells in long-lasting Graves disease. Arm-PCR of CDR3 regions and iRepertoire HTBI primers were the basis on which TCR beta libraries were built. MiXCR, run by TCRdb on the multiplex PCR reads, gives a single entry per CDR3 protein. The repertoire has about 540,000 distinct CDR3 sequences, roughly 14% of them found once; the top ten carry more than 8.5%. Regarding time point: newly diagnosed GD, antithyroid drugs for less than 3 months. The TCR library was prepared using RNA isolated from PBMCs. The data were also submitted as part of a second study, on T cells in Graves' hyperthyroidism and ophthalmopathy.

Sequencing was performed on peripheral blood mononuclear cells (PBMCs), taken at new diagnosis, from a patient treated with antithyroid drugs. These receptors originate from a man aged 25 to 45 with Graves disease.

This clonotype appeared many times. The gene calls are TRBV27 and TRBJ2-5, with TRBD2 identical over 7 bases. The V and J ends lost 4 bases and 5 bases, in that order; junction bases with no gene match: 13. This CDR3 region has 16 residues. The V gene's germline CDR1 is MNHEY and CDR2 SMNVEV (reference sequence). The CDR3 DNA reads TGTGCCAGCAGTTCCACCCACCGCGGGAGAGGGGAGACCCAGTACTTC. Translation gives CASSSTHRGRGETQYF.

In regard to this clonotype: This may arise from a read error, as a much more abundant clone is one base away. This rearrangement joins TRBV12-3 or TRBV12-4 to TRBJ2-1; a weak D match, TRBD2 (6 bases). The CDR3 covers 15 residues. The DNA of the CDR3 is TGTGCCAGCAGTTTGAGACTAGTAGAGGGGAATGAGCAGCTCTTC. This sequence encodes CASSLRLVEGNEQLF.

The CDR3 loop reads CASSVGWILDSYGYTF. CDR3 sequence (DNA): TGTGCCAGCAGCGTAGGATGGATTTTGGACAGCTATGGCTACACCTTC. V is TRBV9 and J is TRBJ1-2; TRBD1 might be the D (6 bases). Germline V gene sequence: CDR1 SGDLS, CDR2 YYNGEE. V shed 0 bases and J shed 4 bases, with 16 bases lying between them. The CDR3 covers 16 residues.

The table lists this clonotype with many counts. This chain connects TRBV12-3 or TRBV12-4 to TRBJ1-3; D is unclear. The V end was cut by 1 base, the J end by 2 bases, with 9 bases between. This CDR3 region has 15 residues. The CDR3 DNA is TGTGCCAGCAGTTTAGTAACAGTCCCTGGAAACACCATATATTTT. Protein: CASSLVTVPGNTIYF.

At least ten counts were recorded for this clonotype. The rearrangement links TRBV12-3 or TRBV12-4 to TRBJ2-5; no definite D call. Trimming pared 7 bases from V and 4 bases from J, leaving 10 bases between. The CDR3 runs to 12 residues. CDR3 nucleotides: TGTGCCAGCACCCTCCGCGGAGAGACCCAGTACTTC. Its translation: CASTLRGETQYF.

This clonotype was observed a handful of times. This rearrangement joins TRBV5-1 to TRBJ2-3; TRBD2 aligns across 13 bases. Germline V gene sequence: CDR1 SGHRS, CDR2 YFSETQ. V lost 4 bases and J lost 5; bases outside the gene matches: 16. The CDR3 runs to 19 residues. The DNA for the CDR3 is TGCGCCAGCAGCCATCCAACTAGCGGGAGGGCCAGGGTTGGAGATACGCAGTATTTT. Its translation is CASSHPTSGRARVGDTQYF.

This clonotype was observed many times. The chain joins TRBV6-2 or TRBV6-3 to TRBJ2-7, with D possibly being TRBD1 (6 bases). Looked up from germline, CDR1 is MNHEY and CDR2 is SVGEGT. The CDR3 has 14 residues. The germline V and J ends were trimmed by 5 bases and 4 bases, with 15 bases remaining between them. CDR3 loop: CASSPTGQFYEQYF. DNA for the CDR3: TGTGCCAGCAGTCCCACGGGACAATTTTACGAGCAGTACTTC.